This T cell receptor beta chain was recovered during a study of identical twins. The authors used template switching to add a universal primer site and gave cDNA unique molecular identifiers. TCRdb re-called the 5' RACE reads through MiXCR, storing one row per CDR3 protein. The table includes some 500,000 distinct CDR3 sequences, more than 9% detected once. J gave up 1 base and V 4 bases, and 8 bases lay outside the gene matches. There are 16 residues in the CDR3. Per the germline V gene, CDR1 is LGHDT and CDR2 is YNNKEL (reference sequence). This clonotype was seen repeatedly, ten times or more. The same data also went into a second study, on yellow fever vaccine responses in identical twins. This second report adds: Reportedly, the T cell response mounted by twins to vaccine seemed partly convergent, partly personalized.

J is TRBJ2-5 and V is TRBV3-1; 8 nucleotides align to TRBD1. Sequencing was performed on PBMCs. The TCR comes from a woman aged 18-29 years in good health. CDR3 in DNA: TGTGCCAGCAGCCGAGGACAGGGCGCCGTCCAAGAGACCCAGTACTTC. This gives the protein CASSRGQGAVQETQYF.